These T cell receptor beta chains were read from a single sample in a study of blood T cell repertoires in COVID-19. The data were produced by immunoSEQ multiplex PCR, yet TCRdb's version contains in-frame clones alone and is incomplete. The data hold around 50,000 clones, with more than 80% observed a single time. Sequencing was done on a sample of peripheral blood. These receptors were obtained from a man aged 55 to 70 with acute or convalescent COVID-19. Both conserved end residues are trimmed from each CDR3. Each record gives: J gene, V gene, D gene, clone size, CDR3 protein. D genes are given only for firm matches. Clone size is not always given. Where it is, it says once, few, many or a class for expanded clones.

J: TRBJ2-7; V: TRBV30; D: TRBD2; size: -; CDR3: AWSVSGRNEQY
J: TRBJ2-5; V: TRBV4-1; D: TRBD2; size: -; CDR3: ASSHPSGLADQETQY
J: TRBJ2-5; V: TRBV9; D: -; size: -; CDR3: ASSVRGGLETQY
J: TRBJ2-1; V: TRBV7-9; D: TRBD2; size: -; CDR3: ASSLSTSGNEQF
J: TRBJ1-2; V: TRBV27; D: TRBD1; size: -; CDR3: ASSPDREINYGYT
J: TRBJ1-2; V: TRBV27; D: TRBD1; size: -; CDR3: ASRIQGNGGYT
J: TRBJ2-5; V: TRBV2; D: TRBD1; size: -; CDR3: ASSEAGQGLRETQY
J: TRBJ1-4; V: TRBV7-2; D: TRBD1; size: once; CDR3: ASSAGQDLNEKLF
J: TRBJ2-1; V: TRBV19; D: TRBD2; size: -; CDR3: ASSIEGVLAGKL
J: TRBJ1-1; V: TRBV6-5; D: -; size: -; CDR3: ASSSDGGNTEAF
J: TRBJ1-1; V: TRBV11-3; D: -; size: -; CDR3: ASSLSTGRLNTEAF
J: TRBJ1-5; V: TRBV7-2; D: TRBD1; size: -; CDR3: ASSLATGANQPQH
J: TRBJ1-1; V: TRBV10-3; D: -; size: once; CDR3: AISASGLMRGTEAF
J: TRBJ1-1; V: TRBV5-1; D: -; size: -; CDR3: ASGQMNTEAF
J: TRBJ2-7; V: TRBV21-1; D: -; size: -; CDR3: ASSKADRVLHEQY
J: TRBJ2-1; V: TRBV9; D: TRBD2; size: -; CDR3: ASSTLPGGSYNEQF
J: TRBJ2-1; V: TRBV10-3; D: TRBD2; size: once; CDR3: AISAGLAGVNEQF
J: TRBJ2-5; V: TRBV11-2; D: TRBD1; size: -; CDR3: ASSIDRDRGRETQY
J: TRBJ1-1; V: TRBV1; D: -; size: -; CDR3: TSRPAVTGKAF
J: TRBJ2-1; V: TRBV18; D: TRBD2; size: -; CDR3: ASSPRQPGLAANEQF
J: TRBJ1-4; V: TRBV4-2; D: -; size: -; CDR3: ASSQDEDATNEKLF
J: TRBJ2-1; V: TRBV19; D: TRBD2; size: -; CDR3: ASSLTSGSGPYNEQF
J: TRBJ1-1; V: TRBV5-1; D: TRBD1; size: -; CDR3: ASSLEGGTKTEAF
J: TRBJ2-6; V: TRBV2; D: -; size: -; CDR3: ASRTVADFTSGANVLT
J: TRBJ2-3; V: TRBV4-2; D: TRBD1; size: -; CDR3: ASSQGTGQRTDTQY
J: TRBJ2-5; V: TRBV6-2/TRBV6-3; D: -; size: -; CDR3: ASSSGAWETQY
J: TRBJ1-2; V: TRBV28; D: -; size: once; CDR3: ASSLGHVYGYT
J: TRBJ2-2; V: TRBV6-4; D: -; size: -; CDR3: ASSDSQGGELF
J: TRBJ1-1; V: TRBV6-6; D: -; size: few; CDR3: ASSYEGTRLEAF
J: TRBJ2-3; V: TRBV13; D: -; size: -; CDR3: ASSLVSGGPDTQY
J: TRBJ2-1; V: TRBV7-3; D: TRBD2; size: -; CDR3: ASSPSGIYNEQF
J: TRBJ1-2; V: TRBV7-2; D: -; size: -; CDR3: ASSLVRNPYGYT
J: TRBJ1-3; V: TRBV30; D: -; size: -; CDR3: AQDQGFSGNTIY
J: TRBJ1-6; V: TRBV2; D: TRBD1; size: -; CDR3: ASSDDRGSRSPLH
J: TRBJ1-5; V: TRBV4-3; D: -; size: -; CDR3: ASSQDAVNQPQH
J: TRBJ1-3; V: TRBV25-1; D: -; size: -; CDR3: ASSGGHSSGNTIY
J: TRBJ1-4; V: TRBV28; D: -; size: -; CDR3: ASSSAQGFEKLF
J: TRBJ1-3; V: TRBV7-9; D: TRBD1; size: -; CDR3: ASSFGQGEGNTIY
J: TRBJ1-6; V: TRBV6-5; D: -; size: -; CDR3: ASSYSTTNQGSPLH
J: TRBJ2-7; V: TRBV30; D: -; size: -; CDR3: AWSVSVYEQY
J: TRBJ1-5; V: TRBV4-1; D: -; size: -; CDR3: ASSQPVRGLNQPQH